This entry features one T cell receptor beta chain sequence. V lost 4 bases and J 5 bases, leaving 11 bases between the germline ends. CDR1 and CDR2 from the germline V gene are SGHRS and YFSETQ. This CDR3 comprises 13 residues. This entry belongs to a study of T cell changes during pregnancy in multiple sclerosis. Sequenced by immunoSEQ multiplex PCR; TCRdb stores in-frame clones only, minus some. Of some 39,000 clones listed, around nine tenths were seen once; the top ten hold around 0.35%. The chain recombines TRBV5-1 with TRBJ2-3; weak D call: TRBD2 (5 bases). Specimen: CD4+ T cells from peripheral blood mononuclear cells, collected in the third trimester of pregnancy. The receptor was isolated from a female donor in good health, enrolled as a control in a pregnancy study. CDR3 sequence reads: CASSPDGEDTQYF. The CDR3 DNA reads as TGCGCCAGCAGCCCGGACGGGGAAGATACGCAGTATTTT. Full variable domain (missing parts from reference TRBV5-1 and TRBJ2-3): KAGVTQTPRYLIKTRGQQVTLSCSPISGHRSVSWYQQTPGQGLQFLFEYFSETQRNKGNFPGRFSGRQFSNSRSEMNVSTLELGDSALYLCASSPDGEDTQYFGPGTRLTVL.